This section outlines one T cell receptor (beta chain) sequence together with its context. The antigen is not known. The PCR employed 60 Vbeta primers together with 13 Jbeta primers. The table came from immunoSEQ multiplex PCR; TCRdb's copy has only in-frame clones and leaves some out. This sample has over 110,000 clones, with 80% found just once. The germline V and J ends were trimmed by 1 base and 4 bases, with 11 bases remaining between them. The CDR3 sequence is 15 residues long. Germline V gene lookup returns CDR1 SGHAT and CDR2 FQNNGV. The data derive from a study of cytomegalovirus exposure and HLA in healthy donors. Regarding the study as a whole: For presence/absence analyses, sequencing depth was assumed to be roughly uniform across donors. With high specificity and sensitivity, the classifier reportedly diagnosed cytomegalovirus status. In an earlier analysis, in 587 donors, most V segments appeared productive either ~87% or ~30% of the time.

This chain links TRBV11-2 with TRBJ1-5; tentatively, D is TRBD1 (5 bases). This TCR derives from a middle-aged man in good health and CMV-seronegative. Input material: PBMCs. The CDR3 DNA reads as TGTGCCAGCAGCTTAGGTCAGGGTTCGAATCAGCCCCAGCATTTT. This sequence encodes CASSLGQGSNQPQHF.